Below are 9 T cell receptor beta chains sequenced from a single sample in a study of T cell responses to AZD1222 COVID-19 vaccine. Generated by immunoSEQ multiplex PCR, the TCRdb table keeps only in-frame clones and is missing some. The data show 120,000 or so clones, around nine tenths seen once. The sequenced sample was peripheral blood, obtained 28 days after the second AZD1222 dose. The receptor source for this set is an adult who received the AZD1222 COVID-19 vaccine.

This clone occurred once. The CDR3 DNA reads as TGTGCCAGCAGCTTAGCGAGGGGGGATCAGCCCCAGCATTTT. Translating it yields CASSLARGDQPQHF. This chain connects TRBV7-2 to TRBJ1-5, with a weak D call TRBD1 (6 bases). Germline V gene lookup returns CDR1 SGHTA and CDR2 FQGNSA. V was pared by 0 bases and J by 5 bases, with 8 bases between. This CDR3 spans 14 amino acids.

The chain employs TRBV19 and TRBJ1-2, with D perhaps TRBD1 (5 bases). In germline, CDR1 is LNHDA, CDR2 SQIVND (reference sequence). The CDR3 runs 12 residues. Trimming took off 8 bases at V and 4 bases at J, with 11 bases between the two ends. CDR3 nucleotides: TGTGCCAGTTTCCGACAGTTCTATGGCTACACCTTC. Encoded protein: CASFRQFYGYTF.

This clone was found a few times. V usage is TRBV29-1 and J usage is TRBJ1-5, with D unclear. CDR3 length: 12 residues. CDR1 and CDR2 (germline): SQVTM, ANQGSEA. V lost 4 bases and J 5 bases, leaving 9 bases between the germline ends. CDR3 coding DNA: TGCAGCGTTGGCGCAGCAGATCAGCCCCAGCATTTT. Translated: CSVGAADQPQHF. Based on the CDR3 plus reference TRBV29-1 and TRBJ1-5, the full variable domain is SAVISQKPSRDICQRGTSLTIQCQVDSQVTMMFWYRQQPGQSLTLIATANQGSEATYESGFVIDKFPISRPNLTFSTLTVSNMSPEDSSIYLCSVGAADQPQHFGDGTRLSIL.

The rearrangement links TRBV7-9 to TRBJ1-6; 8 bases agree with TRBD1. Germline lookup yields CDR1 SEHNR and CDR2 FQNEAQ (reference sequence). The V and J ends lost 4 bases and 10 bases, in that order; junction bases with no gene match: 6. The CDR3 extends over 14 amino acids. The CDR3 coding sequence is TGTGCCAGCAGCTGGACAGGGATAGGGTCACCCCTCCACTTT. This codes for CASSWTGIGSPLHF.

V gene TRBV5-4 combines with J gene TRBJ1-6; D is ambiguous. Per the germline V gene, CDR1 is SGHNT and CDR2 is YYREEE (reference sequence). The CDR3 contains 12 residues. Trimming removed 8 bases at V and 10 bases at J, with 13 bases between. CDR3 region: CASSRERSPLHF. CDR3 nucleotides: TGTGCCAGTTCCCGGGAGAGGTCACCCCTCCACTTT.

This chain's CDR3 is CATRRTGRNYGYTF. CDR3 coding DNA: TGTGCCACCCGACGGACAGGGCGAAACTATGGCTACACCTTC. The rearrangement joins TRBV6-5 to TRBJ1-2; 8 bases line up with TRBD1. Germline lookup yields CDR1 MNHEY and CDR2 SVGAGI. There are 14 residues in the CDR3. With 10 bases clipped from V and 2 bases from J, the junction kept 9 bases outside the gene matches.

This CDR3 is CASSSGTGGDQPQHF. The CDR3 coding sequence is TGTGCCAGCAGCTCGGGGACAGGGGGCGATCAGCCCCAGCATTTT. The rearrangement uses TRBV7-3 and TRBJ1-5; 12 nucleotides agree with TRBD1. The J segment lost 5 bases and the V segment lost 4 bases, leaving 3 bases of the junction unmatched. The CDR3 length is 15 residues. Germline CDR1 is SGHTA and CDR2 is FQGTGA.

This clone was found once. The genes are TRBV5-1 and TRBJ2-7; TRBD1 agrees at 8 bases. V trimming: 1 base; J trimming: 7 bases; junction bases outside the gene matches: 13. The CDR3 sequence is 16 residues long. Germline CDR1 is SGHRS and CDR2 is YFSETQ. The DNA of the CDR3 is TGCGCCAGCAGCTTGTGGCCACAGGGGGAAGCCCCTGAGCAGTACTTC. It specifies CASSLWPQGEAPEQYF.

The CDR3 region has the DNA TGTGCCAGTAGCGTTACTAGCGTTTCTTACGAGCAGTACTTC. Protein product: CASSVTSVSYEQYF. V and J are TRBV19 and TRBJ2-7; 7 bases map to TRBD2. CDR1 is LNHDA, CDR2 SQIVND, per germline (reference sequence). The CDR3 covers 14 residues. V was clipped by 6 bases and J by 4 bases; unmatched bases: 9.